The 23 T cell receptor beta chains below come from one sample, sequenced in a study of T cells in Graves' hyperthyroidism and ophthalmopathy. Amplification targeted TCR beta CDR3 regions from RNA transcripts. The HTBI primer set served for first-round RT-PCR of the TCR CDR3. TCRdb analysed the multiplex PCR reads with MiXCR anew, one entry per CDR3 protein. The repertoire has approximately 380,000 distinct CDR3 sequences, over 13% of them found once; the top ten carry around 30%. Sequencing was carried out using blood. These receptors came from a man between 50 and 59 years old with Graves' ophthalmopathy.

This clonotype was found many times. The CDR3, as DNA: TGCAGTGCTAGAGATGCGAGCAGGGTCCAAGAGACCCAGTACTTC. Translation gives CSARDASRVQETQYF. The chain recombines TRBV20-1 with TRBJ2-5, with D possibly matching TRBD1 (5 bases). Per germline, CDR1 DFQATT and CDR2 SNEGSKA (reference sequence). The CDR3 runs 15 residues. The V and J ends lost 0 bases and 1 base respectively, with 12 bases between them.

Details on this clonotype: A clone one base away is much larger, so this may be a read error. This chain connects TRBV28 to TRBJ2-3, with a possible D match to TRBD1 (6 bases). There are 14 residues in the CDR3. V was clipped by 4 bases and J by 5 bases, with 13 bases between them. Germline loops: CDR1 MDHEN, CDR2 SYDVKM. CDR3 sequence reads: CASSSNRERDTQYF. For the CDR3, the DNA is TGTGCCAGCAGTTCCAACAGGGAGAGAGATACGCAGTATTTT.

Details on this clonotype: This may arise from a read error, as a much more abundant clone is one base away. The V gene is TRBV7-9, the J gene TRBJ1-2; D gene ambiguous. Germline V CDR1 and CDR2: SEHNR, FQNEAQ (reference sequence). Trimming shortened V by 5 bases and J by 2 bases, and 15 bases separated the two germline ends. CDR3 length equals 15 residues. The CDR3 DNA reads as TGTGCCAGCAGCCCCGACGGAGTACCGAACTATGGCTACACCTTC. This translates into CASSPDGVPNYGYTF. The variable domain in full, completed from reference TRBV7-9 and TRBJ1-2, reads DTGVSQNPRHKITKRGQNVTFRCDPISEHNRLYWYRQTLGQGPEFLTYFQNEAQLEKSRLLSDRFSAERPKGSFSTLEIQRTEQGDSAMYLCASSPDGVPNYGYTFGSGTRLTVV.

This clonotype was recorded a few times. V usage is TRBV6-1 and J usage is TRBJ2-7, with 10 bases matching TRBD1. The V segment lost 5 bases and the J segment 7 bases; nucleotides outside the gene matches: 14. There are 16 residues in the CDR3. Germline CDR1 MNHNS, CDR2 SASEGT. The CDR3 bases are TGTGCCAGCAGTTCAATGGGGGGGACAGGGGAGGGGGAGCAGTACTTC. Protein: CASSSMGGTGEGEQYF.

This clonotype was picked up a small number of times. The chain joins TRBV5-7 to TRBJ2-6; 7 nucleotides align to TRBD1. TRBV5-7 is treated as an ORF (open reading frame) with a function not yet certain. The CDR3 is 19 residues long. J lost 2 bases, V lost 3 bases, and 14 bases had no gene match. The CDR3 DNA follows: TGTGCCAGCAGCTCAGAGACAGGGCCCTTATCCCCTGGGGCCAACGTCCTGACTTTC. It specifies CASSSETGPLSPGANVLTF.

This chain uses TRBV5-6 with TRBJ1-2; D might be TRBD1 (6 bases). CDR1 SGHDT and CDR2 YYEEEE come from the germline V gene. The germline V and J ends were trimmed by 3 bases and 7 bases, with 13 bases remaining between them. The CDR3 is 13 residues long. The CDR3 sequence: CASSSEGVGGYTF. The CDR3 DNA follows: TGTGCCAGCAGCTCGGAGGGGGTTGGTGGCTACACCTTC.

Concerning this clonotype: This could be a read error, since a much larger clone is one nucleotide away. This rearrangement joins TRBV5-1 to TRBJ2-7, with 7 bases fitting TRBD1. TRBJ2-1 matches the DNA end more closely, so the J call is doubtful. Germline CDR1 reads SGHRS; CDR2 reads YFSETQ. CDR3 length: 13 amino acids. The chain's CDR3 is CASSTTGNYEQFF. For the CDR3, the DNA is TGCGCCAGCAGCACGACAGGGAACTACGAGCAGTTCTTC.

The rearrangement joins TRBV29-1 to TRBJ2-1; 10 nucleotides agree with TRBD2. There are 14 residues in the CDR3. CDR1 SQVTM and CDR2 ANQGSEA come from the germline V gene. Trimming cost V 7 bases and J 4 bases; bases outside gene matches: 7. The CDR3 DNA is TGCAGCGGAGAGAGCGGGAGGGGGTACAATGAGCAGTTCTTC. Translated: CSGESGRGYNEQFF.

This clonotype occurred a few times. The rearrangement links TRBV27 to TRBJ2-3, with 9 bases that match TRBD2. Trimming removed 3 bases from V and 4 bases from J; junction bases left unmatched: 5. Germline assignment: CDR1 MNHEY and CDR2 SMNVEV (reference sequence). The CDR3 length is 15 residues. The chain's CDR3 is CASSFSLAGADTQYF. The CDR3 DNA reads as TGTGCCAGCAGTTTTTCGTTAGCGGGAGCAGATACGCAGTATTTT.

This chain joins TRBV7-2 and TRBJ2-5; the D gene is possibly TRBD1 (6 bases). The germline V gene has CDR1 SGHTA and CDR2 FQGNSA. The CDR3 spans 18 residues. Trimming pared 5 bases from V and 5 bases from J, leaving 27 bases between. CDR3 in DNA: TGTGCCAGCAGCCCCCGGGCAGGGGTGGTTCTTTCACAGGAGACCCAGTACTTC. This codes for CASSPRAGVVLSQETQYF.

In this sample, this clonotype turned up many times. The DNA of the CDR3 is TGCAGCGTTGAGGGACAGGGGTACAATGAGCAGTTCTTC. Encoded protein: CSVEGQGYNEQFF. The chain employs TRBV29-1 and TRBJ2-1; the match to TRBD1 covers 10 bases. Losses at the gene ends were 3 bases for V and 4 bases for J; bases not matched to a gene: 0. CDR1 is SQVTM, CDR2 ANQGSEA, per germline. The CDR3 is 13 amino acids.

This clonotype has at least ten counts. The chain is built from TRBV7-2 and TRBJ2-1; D gene uncertain. CDR1 is SGHTA, CDR2 FQGNSA, per germline. The V and J ends lost 1 base and 6 bases respectively, with 16 bases between them. CDR3 length equals 16 residues. The CDR3 sequence is CASSLVPGRNTNEQFF. The CDR3 DNA reads as TGTGCCAGCAGCTTAGTTCCCGGACGGAATACCAATGAGCAGTTCTTC. The full variable domain, rest sourced from reference TRBV7-2 and TRBJ2-1, is GAGVSQSPSNKVTEKGKDVELRCDPISGHTALYWYRQSLGQGLEFLIYFQGNSAPDKSGLPSDRFSAERTGGSVSTLTIQRTQQEDSAVYLCASSLVPGRNTNEQFFGPGTRLTVL.

This clonotype was counted only a few times. The chain employs TRBV5-1 and TRBJ2-3; possibly TRBD2 for D (6 bases). This CDR3 is built from 15 residues. V was pared by 6 bases and J by 0 bases, with 14 bases between. CDR1 SGHRS and CDR2 YFSETQ come from the germline V gene. The CDR3 nucleotides are TGCGCCAGCACCGGGGCGGGGTATAGCACAGATACGCAGTATTTT. This encodes CASTGAGYSTDTQYF.

The chain is built from TRBV29-1 and TRBJ1-5; D unclear. This CDR3 contains 13 residues. V was pared by 2 bases and J by 3 bases, with 8 bases between. Germline V gene lookup returns CDR1 SQVTM and CDR2 ANQGSEA. CDR3 region: CSVEQVPNQPQHF. The CDR3 nucleotides read TGCAGCGTTGAACAGGTCCCCAATCAGCCCCAGCATTTT.

This clonotype was detected many times. The chain carries TRBV11-2 and TRBJ1-5; no firm D call. The CDR3 is 14 amino acids. The V gene's germline CDR1 is SGHAT and CDR2 FQNNGV. V lost 0 bases, J lost 7 bases, and 10 bases lay in between. The DNA for the CDR3 is TGTGCCAGCAGCTTAGATTCAGCCGGGCAGCCCCAGCATTTT. It codes for CASSLDSAGQPQHF.

V is TRBV11-2 and J is TRBJ2-5; TRBD2 agrees at 14 bases. V shed 1 base, J shed 2 bases, and the junction held 9 bases outside the gene matches. The CDR3 is made up of 19 amino acids. Per the germline V gene, CDR1 is SGHAT and CDR2 is FQNNGV. This CDR3 reads CASSLGAGLAGVEQETQYF. The CDR3 bases are TGTGCCAGCAGCTTAGGCGCGGGACTAGCGGGAGTAGAACAAGAGACCCAGTACTTC.

This clonotype appeared many times. The genes are TRBV2 and TRBJ2-7; tentative D call: TRBD1 (5 bases). Germline CDR1 SNHLY, CDR2 FYNNEI. Trimming cost V 3 bases and J 7 bases, with 16 bases left between them. The CDR3 contains 14 residues. For the CDR3, the DNA is TGTGCCAGCAGTGACTTCGGTAGGGGATTGGAGCAGTACTTC. As protein: CASSDFGRGLEQYF. Together with reference TRBV2 and TRBJ2-7, the CDR3 gives the full variable domain: EPEVTQTPSHQVTQMGQEVILRCVPISNHLYFYWYRQILGQKVEFLVSFYNNEISEKSEIFDDQFSVERPDGSNFTLKIRSTKLEDSAMYFCASSDFGRGLEQYFGPGTRLTVT.

In this sample, this clonotype turned up many times. The chain employs TRBV30 and TRBJ1-2; D unclear. The CDR3 runs 15 residues. Looked up from germline, CDR1 is GTSNPN and CDR2 is SVGIG (reference sequence). Trimming removed 0 bases at V and 0 bases at J, with 11 bases between. The CDR3 loop reads CAWSVMRQTNYGYTF. The CDR3 DNA sequence: TGTGCCTGGAGTGTAATGAGACAAACTAACTATGGCTACACCTTC. Full variable domain (remainder filled in from reference TRBV30 and TRBJ1-2): SQTIHQWPATLVQPVGSPLSLECTVEGTSNPNLYWYRQAAGRGLQLLFYSVGIGQISSEVPQNLSASRPQDRQFILSSKKLLLSDSGFYLCAWSVMRQTNYGYTFGSGTRLTVV.

The sample holds many counts of this clonotype. The rearrangement joins TRBV7-9 to TRBJ2-7; TRBD2 matches 9 bases. Germline V lookup: CDR1 SEHNR, CDR2 FQNEAQ (reference sequence). The CDR3 is 15 amino acids. V shed 3 bases, J shed 0 bases, and the junction held 3 bases outside the gene matches. The CDR3 region is CASSFGSGSSYEQYF. CDR3 sequence (DNA): TGTGCCAGCAGCTTCGGTAGCGGGAGCTCCTACGAGCAGTACTTC. The complete variable domain, with remaining parts taken from reference TRBV7-9 and TRBJ2-7, reads DTGVSQNPRHKITKRGQNVTFRCDPISEHNRLYWYRQTLGQGPEFLTYFQNEAQLEKSRLLSDRFSAERPKGSFSTLEIQRTEQGDSAMYLCASSFGSGSSYEQYFGPGTRLTVT.

This clonotype appeared many times. The chain is built from TRBV30 and TRBJ2-1; D tentatively reads TRBD1 or TRBD2 (6 bases each). This CDR3 is built from 12 residues. Germline CDR1 GTSNPN, CDR2 SVGIG (reference sequence). Trimming left V 2 bases short and J 9 bases short, with 11 bases between. CDR3 DNA sequence: TGTGCCTGGAGTCCACAGGGAGGTGAGCAGTTCTTC. Protein sequence: CAWSPQGGEQFF.

The rearrangement links TRBV7-9 to TRBJ1-2, with no clear D. Between the trimmed V and J ends, which lost 5 bases and 8 bases, there was a span of 15 bases. The CDR3 is 13 amino acids. CDR1 and CDR2 (germline): SEHNR, FQNEAQ (reference sequence). CDR3 protein: CASSPASTGGYTF. The CDR3, as DNA: TGTGCCAGCAGCCCAGCGTCCACGGGGGGCTACACCTTC.

This clonotype has ten or more counts. V usage is TRBV20-1 and J usage is TRBJ2-3; 7 nucleotides line up with TRBD2. The V and J ends lost 4 bases and 8 bases, in that order; junction bases with no gene match: 12. CDR1 DFQATT and CDR2 SNEGSKA come from the germline V gene (reference sequence). This CDR3 region has 14 residues. Here the CDR3 reads CSANHPRGGSTQYF. DNA for the CDR3: TGCAGTGCTAACCACCCACGAGGCGGGAGTACGCAGTATTTT.

For this clonotype: Just one base apart from a much larger clone, this may be a read error. The conserved final phenylalanine or tryptophan is absent from the CDR3, which likely points to a read error. This rearrangement joins TRBV9 to TRBJ1-2; tentative D call: TRBD1 (5 bases). V gave up 0 bases and J gave up 8 bases, with 17 bases separating them. CDR3 length: 15 amino acids. Germline assignment: CDR1 SGDLS and CDR2 YYNGEE. The CDR3 reads CASSVDLRGSEGYTL. The CDR3 DNA reads TGTGCCAGCAGCGTAGATCTGAGGGGATCAGAGGGCTACACCCTC.